This T cell receptor (beta chain) emerged from a study of blood T cell repertoires in COVID-19. V lost 0 bases, J lost 5 bases, and 12 bases lay in between. The CDR3 loop spans 14 amino acids. Germline CDR1 SGHRS, CDR2 YFSETQ. The data were produced by immunoSEQ multiplex PCR, yet TCRdb's version contains in-frame clones alone and is incomplete. Of 200,000 to 250,000 clones in the sample, about four fifths were seen once. The source material was peripheral blood. The sequence was obtained from a woman of 80 years or more with COVID-19, enrolled during active disease. The gene calls are TRBV5-1 and TRBJ2-7; D might be TRBD1 (6 bases). The CDR3 coding sequence is TGCGCCAGCAGCTTGGACAGGGCGTACAACGAGCAGTACTTC. Protein: CASSLDRAYNEQYF.